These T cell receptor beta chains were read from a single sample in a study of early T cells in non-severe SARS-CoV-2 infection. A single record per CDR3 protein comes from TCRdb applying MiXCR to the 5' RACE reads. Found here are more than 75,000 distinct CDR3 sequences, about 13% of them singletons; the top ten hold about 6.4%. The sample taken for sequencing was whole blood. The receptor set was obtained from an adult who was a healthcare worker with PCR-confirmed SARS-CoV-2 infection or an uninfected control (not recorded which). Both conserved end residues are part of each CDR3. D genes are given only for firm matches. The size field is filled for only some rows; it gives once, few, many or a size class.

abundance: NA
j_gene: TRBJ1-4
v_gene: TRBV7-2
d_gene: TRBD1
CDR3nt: TGTGCCAGCAGTTCCCCCGGGACAGGGCATGAAAAACTGTTTTTT
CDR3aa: CASSSPGTGHEKLFF

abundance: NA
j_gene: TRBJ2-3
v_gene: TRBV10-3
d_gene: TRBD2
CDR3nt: TGTGCCATCAGTGATCCACTAGCGGGAGCGCCGCTCACAGATACGCAGTATTTT
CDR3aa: CAISDPLAGAPLTDTQYF

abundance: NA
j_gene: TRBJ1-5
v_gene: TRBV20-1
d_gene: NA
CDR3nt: TGCAGTGCTAGAAGGGATGTCGGTGGGGGATTGCAGCCCCAGCATTTT
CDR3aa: CSARRDVGGGLQPQHF

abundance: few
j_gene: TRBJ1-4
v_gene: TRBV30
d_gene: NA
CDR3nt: TGTGCCTGGAGTTGGCGGGATAATGAAAAACTGTTTTTT
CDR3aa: CAWSWRDNEKLFF

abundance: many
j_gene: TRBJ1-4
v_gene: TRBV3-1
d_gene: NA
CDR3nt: TGTGCCAGCAGCCAATTCGGGACCGACGGTGAAAAACTGTTTTTT
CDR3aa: CASSQFGTDGEKLFF

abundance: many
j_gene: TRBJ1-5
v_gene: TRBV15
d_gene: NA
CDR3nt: TGTGCCACCGGGGCGGGGAGTCAGCCCCAGCATTTT
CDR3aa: CATGAGSQPQHF

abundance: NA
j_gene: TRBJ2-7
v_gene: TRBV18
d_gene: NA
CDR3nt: TGTGCCAGCTCACCAAGTAGGCAGGTGCTTACCTACGAGCAGTACTTC
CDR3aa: CASSPSRQVLTYEQYF

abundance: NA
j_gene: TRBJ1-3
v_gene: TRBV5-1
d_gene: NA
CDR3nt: TGCGCCAGCAGCAGGACCCTGGGAGTCTCTGGAAACACCATATATTTT
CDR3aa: CASSRTLGVSGNTIYF

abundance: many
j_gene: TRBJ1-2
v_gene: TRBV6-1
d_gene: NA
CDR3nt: TGTGCCAGCAGTGATGAACCCTATGGCTACACCTTC
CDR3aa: CASSDEPYGYTF

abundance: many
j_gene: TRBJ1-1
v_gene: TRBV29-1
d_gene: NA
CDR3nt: TGCAGCGTTGAAGGTCAGGGGAGCGAAGCTTTCTTT
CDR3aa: CSVEGQGSEAFF

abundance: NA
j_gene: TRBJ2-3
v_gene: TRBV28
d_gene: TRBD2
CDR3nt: TGTGCCAGCAGTTCCTACCCAACCGGGACTAGCGGGTCCACAGATACGCAGTATTTT
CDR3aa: CASSSYPTGTSGSTDTQYF

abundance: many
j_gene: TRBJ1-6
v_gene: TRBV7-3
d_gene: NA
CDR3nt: TGTGCCAGCAGTTTAACCCGAAATTCACCCCTCCACTTT
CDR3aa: CASSLTRNSPLHF

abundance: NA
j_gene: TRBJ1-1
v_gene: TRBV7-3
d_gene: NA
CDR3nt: TGTGCCAGCAGCGCGAGGGGCCAGAACACTGAAGCTTTCTTT
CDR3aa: CASSARGQNTEAFF

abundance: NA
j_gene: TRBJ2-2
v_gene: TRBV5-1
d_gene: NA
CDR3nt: TGCGCCAGCAGTTCCGGGACGCAGGCCGGGGAGCTGTTTTTT
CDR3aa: CASSSGTQAGELFF

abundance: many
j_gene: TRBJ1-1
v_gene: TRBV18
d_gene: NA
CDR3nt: TGTGCCAGCTCACCGCCCAACAGGGATTGGGGTGCTTTCTTT
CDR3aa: CASSPPNRDWGAFF

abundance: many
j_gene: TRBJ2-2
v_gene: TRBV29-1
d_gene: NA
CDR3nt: TGCAGCGCGAGACCGGGACGGGACACCGGGGAGCTGTTTTTT
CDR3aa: CSARPGRDTGELFF

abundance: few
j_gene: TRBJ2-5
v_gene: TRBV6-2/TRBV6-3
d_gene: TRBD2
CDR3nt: TGTGCCAGCAGTTCTCGACTAGCGGGGGGACAAGAGACCCAGTACTTC
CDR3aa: CASSSRLAGGQETQYF

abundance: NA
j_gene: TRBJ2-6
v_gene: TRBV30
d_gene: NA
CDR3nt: TGTGCCTGGACCCGGCGGGCAGGAGGGTTTTCTGGGGCCAACGTCCTGACTTTC
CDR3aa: CAWTRRAGGFSGANVLTF

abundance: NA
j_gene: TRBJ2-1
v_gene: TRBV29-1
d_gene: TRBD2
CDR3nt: TGCAGCGTTTGGGGGACTAGCGGAAACAATGAGCAGTTCTTC
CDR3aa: CSVWGTSGNNEQFF

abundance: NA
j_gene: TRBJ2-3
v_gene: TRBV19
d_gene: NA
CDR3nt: TGTGCCAGTAGTATAACGGATCTCACAGATACGCAGTATTTT
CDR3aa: CASSITDLTDTQYF

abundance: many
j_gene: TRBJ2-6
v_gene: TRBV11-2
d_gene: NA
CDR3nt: TGTGCCAGCAGCTTCGGCGTCTCTGGGGCCAACGTCCTGACTTTC
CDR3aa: CASSFGVSGANVLTF

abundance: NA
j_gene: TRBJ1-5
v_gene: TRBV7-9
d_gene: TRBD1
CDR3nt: TGTGCCAGCAGCTTAGGTCTGTGGGACAGTAGCAATCAGCCCCAGCATTTT
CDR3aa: CASSLGLWDSSNQPQHF

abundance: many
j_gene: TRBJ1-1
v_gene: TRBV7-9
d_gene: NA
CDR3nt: TGTGCCAGCAGCGAGGGCGAATTT
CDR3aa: CASSEGEF

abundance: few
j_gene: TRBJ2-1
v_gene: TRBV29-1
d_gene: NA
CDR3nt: TGCAGCGCTGATGCCGGGAGCGATTACAATGAGCAGTTCTTC
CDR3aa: CSADAGSDYNEQFF

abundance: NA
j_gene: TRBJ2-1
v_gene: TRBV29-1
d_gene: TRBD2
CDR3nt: TGCAGCGTCACCGGGACTAGCGGGAGGGTCGAGCAGTTCTTC
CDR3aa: CSVTGTSGRVEQFF

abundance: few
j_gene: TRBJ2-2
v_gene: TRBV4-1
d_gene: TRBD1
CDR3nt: TGCGCCAGCAGTCATGGACAGGGCCCCACCGGGGAGCTGTTTTTT
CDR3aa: CASSHGQGPTGELFF